Below, 15 T cell receptor beta chains from the same sample are listed, as sequenced in a study of beta chain features in type 1 diabetes. Study-wide results and caveats: Shorter TCRB CDR3s, moderately but significantly so, marked every one of the four CD4+ subsets in Type 1 diabetes patients.

Antigens for these TCRs are unknown. The study reverse transcribed the entire isolated RNA, so it sequenced expressed TCRB transcripts. Sequencing was performed with immunoSEQ multiplex PCR; in TCRdb, only in-frame clones are kept and a portion is missing. The table has some 160,000 clones, roughly 9% seen once; the top ten hold 0.7%. Material: central memory CD4+ T cells from blood. These receptors were obtained from a woman aged 30 to 39 with type 1 diabetes.

This clone was seen only a few times. This sequence joins TRBV11-3 and TRBJ2-3; D unresolved. The CDR3 has 16 amino acids. Germline assignment: CDR1 SGHNT and CDR2 YENEEA. V lost 5 bases to trimming and J lost 0 bases, with 15 bases between them. This CDR3 reads CASSPDSPISTDTQYF. The CDR3 DNA follows: TGTGCCAGCAGCCCAGACTCTCCAATTAGCACAGATACGCAGTATTTT.

This clone has only a few counts. The chain combines TRBV29-1 with TRBJ2-2, with D maybe TRBD2 (5 bases). Germline V lookup: CDR1 SQVTM, CDR2 ANQGSEA. CDR3 length: 13 residues. The V end lost 6 bases, the J end lost 7 bases, and 15 bases lay between the germline ends. The CDR3 DNA reads as TGCAGCGTATCGGACTGGTGGGACGGGGAGCTGTTTTTT. It specifies CSVSDWWDGELFF.

The rearrangement joins TRBV28 to TRBJ2-5, with TRBD2 matching 9 bases. V gave up 3 bases and J gave up 5 bases; unmatched junction bases: 7. The CDR3 is 15 residues long. The germline gives CDR1 MDHEN, CDR2 SYDVKM. The CDR3 here is CASSFEREEWETQYF. The DNA of the CDR3 is TGTGCCAGCAGTTTCGAGCGGGAGGAATGGGAGACCCAGTACTTC.

The V gene is TRBV5-1, the J gene TRBJ2-5; D is uncertain. V was clipped by 4 bases and J by 3 bases, with 19 bases between them. Germline CDR1 SGHRS, CDR2 YFSETQ. The CDR3 is 16 amino acids. CDR3 nucleotides: TGCGCCAGCAGCCCCTACAATCCAGGCGCCAAAGAGACCCAGTACTTC. Translated, it gives CASSPYNPGAKETQYF.

The chain is built from TRBV7-2 and TRBJ2-3, with D perhaps matching TRBD1 (5 bases). V dropped 0 bases and J dropped 4 bases, with 8 bases sitting between them. This CDR3 contains 14 residues. Germline V CDR1 and CDR2: SGHTA, FQGNSA. The CDR3 DNA reads as TGTGCCAGCAGCTTAGCGGTGGGGCCAGATACGCAGTATTTT. This sequence encodes CASSLAVGPDTQYF.

This clone turned up a few times. This chain connects TRBV6-5 to TRBJ2-7; no clear D gene. Germline V gene data show CDR1 as MNHEY and CDR2 as SVGAGI. Trimming stripped 2 bases from V and 0 bases from J, with 8 bases between. This CDR3 contains 14 residues. The chain's CDR3 is CASSYDSISYEQYF. The CDR3 coding sequence is TGTGCCAGCAGTTACGACTCGATCTCCTACGAGCAGTACTTC.

This clone was seen a few times. The J gene is TRBJ1-2, the V gene TRBV19; the D gene is possibly TRBD1 (6 bases). Germline loops: CDR1 LNHDA, CDR2 SQIVND (reference sequence). The CDR3 consists of 13 residues. The V end was cut by 5 bases, the J end by 5 bases, with 12 bases between. The CDR3 sequence: CASSQGHGYGYTF. CDR3 DNA sequence: TGTGCCAGTAGTCAGGGACATGGTTATGGCTACACCTTC.

The chain links TRBV2 to TRBJ1-2; tentatively, D is TRBD1 (5 bases). Germline values: CDR1 SNHLY, CDR2 FYNNEI. With 10 bases removed from V and 4 bases from J, the gap between germline ends came to 16 bases. The CDR3 has 13 amino acids. As DNA, the CDR3 is TGTGCCATCAGGACAAGACAGTTCTATGGCTACACCTTC. This translates into CAIRTRQFYGYTF.

This clone was seen more than once but under ten times. The V and J genes are TRBV30 and TRBJ2-1; D unresolved. The CDR3 sequence is 12 residues long. With 0 bases removed from V and 5 bases from J, the gap between germline ends came to 5 bases. CDR1 is GTSNPN and CDR2 is SVGIG in the germline V gene (reference sequence). The CDR3 region has the DNA TGTGCCTGGAGTGTCCTAAACAATGAGCAGTTCTTC. This encodes CAWSVLNNEQFF.

The table lists this clone with a few counts. The gene calls are TRBV2 and TRBJ2-5, with D unresolved. Germline CDR1 and CDR2: SNHLY and FYNNEI. Trimming took 2 bases from V and 1 from J, leaving 14 bases between them. The CDR3 consists of 16 residues. CDR3 amino acids: CASSEFGRRLQETQYF. The CDR3 bases are TGTGCCAGCAGTGAATTTGGCCGTCGACTCCAAGAGACCCAGTACTTC.

This clone has just a few counts. The chain couples TRBV7-2 to TRBJ1-5; the D is unclear. Germline CDR1 is SGHTA and CDR2 is FQGNSA. V lost 2 bases to trimming and J lost 6 bases, with 11 bases between them. The CDR3 is 14 amino acids. The chain's CDR3 is CASSLPGNTQPQHF. For the CDR3, the DNA is TGTGCCAGCAGCTTACCCGGGAACACTCAGCCCCAGCATTTT.

There are a few counts of this clone. The J gene is TRBJ2-3, the V gene TRBV18, with TRBD2 matching over 9 bases. With V trimmed by 4 bases and J by 0 bases, 5 bases remained unmatched. CDR3 length equals 16 residues. Germline-derived CDR1 and CDR2 are KGHSH and LQKENI. The CDR3 loop is CASSRSSGRSTDTQYF. The CDR3 coding sequence is TGTGCCAGCTCACGTTCCAGCGGGAGGAGCACAGATACGCAGTATTTT. Complete variable domain (other parts from reference TRBV18 and TRBJ2-3): NAGVMQNPRHLVRRRGQEARLRCSPMKGHSHVYWYRQLPEEGLKFMVYLQKENIIDESGMPKERFSAEFPKEGPSILRIQQVVRGDSAAYFCASSRSSGRSTDTQYFGPGTRLTVL.

V usage is TRBV11-2 and J usage is TRBJ2-1; 10 bases are shared with TRBD2. This CDR3 has 15 residues. CDR1 is SGHAT, CDR2 FQNNGV, per germline. V shed 1 base, J shed 5 bases, and the junction held 2 bases outside the gene matches. The CDR3 region is CASSLGLAGNNEQFF. In nucleotides, the CDR3 is TGTGCCAGCAGCTTAGGACTAGCGGGCAACAATGAGCAGTTCTTC.

This clone has only a few counts. The chain carries TRBV19 and TRBJ1-5, with TRBD1 matching over 9 bases. V shed 3 bases, J shed 7 bases, and the junction held 10 bases outside the gene matches. Germline V gene sequence: CDR1 LNHDA, CDR2 SQIVND (reference sequence). The CDR3 runs to 16 residues. CDR3 DNA sequence: TGTGCCAGTAGTATTCTCACAGGGGGCGCGAGACAGCCCCAGCATTTT. Its protein product is CASSILTGGARQPQHF. Combining the CDR3 with reference TRBV19 and TRBJ1-5 gives the whole variable domain DGGITQSPKYLFRKEGQNVTLSCEQNLNHDAMYWYRQDPGQGLRLIYYSQIVNDFQKGDIAEGYSVSREKKESFPLTVTSAQKNPTAFYLCASSILTGGARQPQHFGDGTRLSIL.

A remark on this clone: Other DNA sequences in this sample translate to the same CDR3. The chain is built from TRBV2 and TRBJ1-2, with 10 bases matching TRBD1. Unmatched junction bases numbered 3, after V lost 3 bases and J lost 5 bases. Germline CDR1 reads SNHLY; CDR2 reads FYNNEI. The CDR3 contains 14 residues. The CDR3 region is CASSEEGQGYGYTF. In DNA, the CDR3 is TGTGCCAGCAGTGAGGAGGGACAGGGGTATGGCTACACCTTC. Supplemented by reference TRBV2 and TRBJ1-2, the full variable domain reads EPEVTQTPSHQVTQMGQEVILRCVPISNHLYFYWYRQILGQKVEFLVSFYNNEISEKSEIFDDQFSVERPDGSNFTLKIRSTKLEDSAMYFCASSEEGQGYGYTFGSGTRLTVV.